Each of the 5 T cell receptor beta chains below was sequenced from the same sample in a study of blood T cell repertoires in COVID-19. Some clones are missing from TCRdb's copy, which holds only in-frame ones; the method was immunoSEQ multiplex PCR. The sample records about 480,000 clones, around nine tenths being singletons. Sequenced: PBMCs or T cells enriched from blood (not recorded which). The receptor set was obtained from a woman in her forties who had recovered from COVID-19.

The chain employs TRBV19 and TRBJ1-1, with D tentatively TRBD1 (5 bases). This CDR3 region has 14 residues. The V end lost 4 bases, the J end lost 0 bases, and 9 bases lay between the germline ends. Germline V gives CDR1 LNHDA, CDR2 SQIVND (reference sequence). CDR3: CASSKRGMNTEAFF. In DNA, the CDR3 is TGTGCCAGTAGTAAAAGGGGAATGAACACTGAAGCTTTCTTT. Full variable domain (missing parts from reference TRBV19 and TRBJ1-1): DGGITQSPKYLFRKEGQNVTLSCEQNLNHDAMYWYRQDPGQGLRLIYYSQIVNDFQKGDIAEGYSVSREKKESFPLTVTSAQKNPTAFYLCASSKRGMNTEAFFGQGTRLTVV.

The chain couples TRBV29-1 to TRBJ2-5; TRBD2 matches at 12 bases. Germline V CDR1 and CDR2: SQVTM, ANQGSEA. The CDR3 runs 12 residues. The trim removed 7 bases at V and 5 bases at J, leaving 2 bases unmatched. This CDR3 reads CSGLAGAETQYF. The CDR3 DNA is TGCAGCGGACTAGCGGGAGCCGAGACCCAGTACTTC.

The V call is TRBV4-3, the J call TRBJ2-7; D perhaps matches TRBD2 (6 bases). This CDR3 is built from 18 residues. Deletions cut 4 bases from V and 2 bases from J, with 24 bases between. Germline lookup yields CDR1 LGHNA and CDR2 YSLEER. DNA for the CDR3: TGCGCCAGCAGCCCCAACTTACCGACTAGTGAAAAAGCCTACGAGCAGTACTTC. Translated, it gives CASSPNLPTSEKAYEQYF.

This clone appeared a single time. The chain joins TRBV20-1 to TRBJ1-5; TRBD1 is a possible D gene (5 bases). V was pared by 3 bases and J by 5 bases, with 11 bases between. The CDR3 is made up of 13 amino acids. The germline V gene encodes CDR1 DFQATT and CDR2 SNEGSKA (reference sequence). In DNA form, the CDR3 reads TGCAGTGCTAGTTCGGACACCGATCAGCCCCAGCATTTT. Its protein is CSASSDTDQPQHF.

The J gene is TRBJ1-6, the V gene TRBV4-3; D perhaps matches TRBD1 (5 bases). Trimming took off 6 bases at V and 6 bases at J, with 18 bases between the two ends. CDR1 and CDR2 (germline): LGHNA, YSLEER. This CDR3 contains 16 residues. In DNA, the CDR3 is TGCGCCAGCAGTCTTCATCTGGGGGACTTTAATTCACCCCTCCACTTT. Its translation: CASSLHLGDFNSPLHF.